This passage covers 27 T cell receptor beta chains from one sample sequenced in a study of blood T cell repertoires in COVID-19. Profiling relied on immunoSEQ multiplex PCR, and the TCRdb table lists in-frame clones only, not all of them. The sample records more than 150,000 clones, approximately 87% being singletons. Sequencing was performed on peripheral blood. The receptors come from a man between 65 and 79 years old with active or convalescent COVID-19.

This clone was observed once. V and J are TRBV12-5 and TRBJ2-1, with D maybe TRBD2 (5 bases). Looked up from germline, CDR1 is LGHNT and CDR2 is FRNRAP. The CDR3 loop spans 12 amino acids. Trimming left V 7 bases short and J 8 bases short, with 12 bases between. The CDR3 coding sequence is TGTGCTAGTGTTGGGATTAGCGATGAGCAGTTCTTC. Amino acid sequence: CASVGISDEQFF.

The rearrangement joins TRBV7-9 to TRBJ2-1; 8 nucleotides match TRBD2. Germline trimming cut 2 bases from V and 4 bases from J; bases unmatched to any gene: 10. Germline values: CDR1 SEHNR, CDR2 FQNEAQ (reference sequence). The CDR3 loop spans 17 amino acids. CDR3 nucleotide sequence: TGTGCCAGCAGCTTATCATCCGGGAGGGCCGGGTACAATGAGCAGTTCTTC. Translating gives CASSLSSGRAGYNEQFF.

V is TRBV13 and J is TRBJ1-3; possible D gene TRBD1, 5 bases. With 5 bases removed from V and 0 bases from J, the gap between germline ends came to 8 bases. The CDR3 consists of 14 residues. Germline V gene sequence: CDR1 PRHDT, CDR2 FYEKMQ (reference sequence). The CDR3 loop reads CASSRGGSGNTIYF. CDR3 in DNA: TGTGCCAGCAGCCGGGGGGGCTCTGGAAACACCATATATTTT. Full variable domain (rest looked up from reference TRBV13 and TRBJ1-3): AAGVIQSPRHLIKEKRETATLKCYPIPRHDTVYWYQQGPGQDPQFLISFYEKMQSDKGSIPDRFSAQQFSDYHSELNMSSLELGDSALYFCASSRGGSGNTIYFGEGSWLTVV.

This clone appeared a single time. V and J are TRBV19 and TRBJ2-3, with 8 positions matching TRBD2. V shed 7 bases, J shed 3 bases, and the junction held 12 bases outside the gene matches. CDR3 size: 16 residues. The germline gives CDR1 LNHDA, CDR2 SQIVND (reference sequence). Here the CDR3 reads CASNSVGRGDTDTQYF. Here the CDR3 DNA reads TGTGCCAGTAACTCCGTCGGGAGGGGGGATACAGATACGCAGTATTTT.

This clone was counted once. The chain recombines TRBV10-2 with TRBJ2-3; TRBD2 matches at 11 bases. The CDR3 extends over 14 amino acids. The junction had 2 bases not matched to a gene; V was cut back by 6 bases and J by 3 bases. From germline, CDR1 is WSHSY and CDR2 SAAADI. The CDR3 sequence is CASRGTSGTDTQYF. CDR3 nucleotide sequence: TGCGCCAGCAGAGGGACTAGCGGTACAGATACGCAGTATTTT.

The gene calls are TRBV7-2 and TRBJ2-1; D is ambiguous. CDR3 size: 15 residues. V was pared by 2 bases and J by 3 bases, with 11 bases between. CDR1 SGHTA and CDR2 FQGNSA come from the germline V gene. The CDR3 is CASSLRRSYYNEQFF. The CDR3 region has the DNA TGTGCCAGCAGCTTAAGGCGTAGCTACTACAATGAGCAGTTCTTC.

The chain carries TRBV5-6 and TRBJ1-5; D remains ambiguous. The length of the CDR3 is 15 residues. Germline V gives CDR1 SGHDT, CDR2 YYEEEE. Deletions cut 0 bases from V and 7 bases from J, with 14 bases between. CDR3 DNA sequence: TGTGCCAGCAGCTTGGGAACGTGGCGAGGACAGCCCCAGCATTTT. Translation: CASSLGTWRGQPQHF.

This chain links TRBV30 with TRBJ2-3; the D gene is possibly TRBD2 (5 bases). This CDR3 contains 12 residues. The V gene lost 8 bases and the J gene lost 6 bases, with 15 bases spanning the gap. Germline V CDR1 and CDR2: GTSNPN, SVGIG (reference sequence). Here the CDR3 DNA reads TGTGCCCTAAACCCCCGCGGGGATACGCAGTATTTT. Translated: CALNPRGDTQYF. The whole variable domain, remainder taken from reference TRBV30 and TRBJ2-3, is SQTIHQWPATLVQPVGSPLSLECTVEGTSNPNLYWYRQAAGRGLQLLFYSVGIGQISSEVPQNLSASRPQDRQFILSSKKLLLSDSGFYLCALNPRGDTQYFGPGTRLTVL.

The genes are TRBV25-1 and TRBJ2-5, with D tentatively TRBD1 (6 bases). V lost 1 base to trimming and J lost 6 bases, with 9 bases between them. The CDR3 runs to 13 residues. CDR1 MGHDK and CDR2 SYGVNS come from the germline V gene. This CDR3 is CASSELDSKTQYF. The CDR3 nucleotides read TGTGCCAGCAGTGAATTGGACAGTAAGACCCAGTACTTC.

The chain has TRBV5-6 and TRBJ1-6; D possibly corresponds to TRBD1 (6 bases). This CDR3 comprises 14 residues. CDR1 and CDR2 from the germline V gene are SGHDT and YYEEEE. Trimming shortened V by 7 bases and J by 7 bases, and 15 bases separated the two germline ends. Here the CDR3 DNA reads TGTGCCAGCCAACCCAGGGGAGCCAATTCACCCCTCCACTTT. It is translated as CASQPRGANSPLHF.

The chain combines TRBV7-9 with TRBJ1-1; unclear D gene. This CDR3 has 15 residues. Germline V gives CDR1 SEHNR, CDR2 FQNEAQ (reference sequence). Trimming removed 3 bases from V and 4 bases from J, with 15 bases in between. CDR3: CASSFREVPGTEAFF. The CDR3 DNA sequence: TGTGCCAGCAGCTTTAGGGAGGTGCCGGGCACTGAAGCTTTCTTT. Combining the CDR3 with reference TRBV7-9 and TRBJ1-1 gives the whole variable domain DTGVSQNPRHKITKRGQNVTFRCDPISEHNRLYWYRQTLGQGPEFLTYFQNEAQLEKSRLLSDRFSAERPKGSFSTLEIQRTEQGDSAMYLCASSFREVPGTEAFFGQGTRLTVV.

The chain couples TRBV27 to TRBJ2-2; 7 bases are shared with TRBD2. Germline-derived CDR1 and CDR2 are MNHEY and SMNVEV (reference sequence). Trimming at V came to 8 bases and at J to 4 bases, leaving 10 bases not matched to a gene. This CDR3 has 15 amino acids. CDR3 residues: CASRLAGAATGELFF. The CDR3 nucleotides read TGTGCCAGCCGCCTCGCGGGAGCGGCCACCGGGGAGCTGTTTTTT.

The chain recombines TRBV19 with TRBJ2-3, with a weak D call TRBD1 (6 bases). Germline lookup yields CDR1 LNHDA and CDR2 SQIVND (reference sequence). V lost 8 bases and J lost 1, with 16 bases in between. The CDR3 length is 15 residues. Written as DNA, the CDR3 is TGTGCCAGTGGAAGGGACACAACGGGCACAGATACGCAGTATTTT. It encodes CASGRDTTGTDTQYF.

The gene calls are TRBV5-1 and TRBJ2-7; D not certain. The V end lost 4 bases, the J end lost 2 bases, and 13 bases lay between the germline ends. This CDR3 region has 14 residues. From germline, CDR1 is SGHRS and CDR2 YFSETQ. This CDR3 reads CASSLRHETYEQYF. The CDR3 DNA follows: TGCGCCAGCAGCCTCCGTCATGAGACCTACGAGCAGTACTTC.

The chain recombines TRBV6-4 with TRBJ2-2, with D possibly matching TRBD2 (5 bases). Germline CDR1 is MRHNA and CDR2 is SNTAGT. The CDR3 is 12 amino acids. V was trimmed by 7 bases and J by 3 bases, leaving 6 bases between them. DNA for the CDR3: TGTGCCAGCAACGGGGACACCGGGGAGCTGTTTTTT. This codes for CASNGDTGELFF.

This clone showed up just once. The rearrangement links TRBV6-5 to TRBJ1-2; D is uncertain. The V end was cut by 6 bases, the J end by 5 bases, with 13 bases between. Germline CDR1 is MNHEY and CDR2 is SVGAGI. There are 13 residues in the CDR3. CDR3 in DNA: TGTGCCAGCAGCCCCTCCGGGAAGTATGGCTACACCTTC. As protein: CASSPSGKYGYTF.

This chain's CDR3 is CASSLVLAGATDTQYF. The CDR3 nucleotides read TGTGCCAGCAGCTTGGTACTAGCGGGAGCGACAGATACGCAGTATTTT. The chain recombines TRBV5-5 with TRBJ2-3, with TRBD2 matching 11 bases. The CDR3 runs 16 residues. Germline loops: CDR1 SGHKS, CDR2 YYEKEE (reference sequence). Losses at the gene ends were 0 bases for V and 3 bases for J; bases not matched to a gene: 3.

The J gene is TRBJ2-3, the V gene TRBV11-3; TRBD1 agrees at 10 bases. The CDR3 spans 16 residues. CDR1 is SGHNT and CDR2 is YENEEA in the germline V gene. After removal of 4 bases from V and 6 bases from J, the junction contained 10 bases not matched to a gene. The CDR3 is CASSSGQGTPADTQYF. The CDR3, as DNA: TGTGCCAGCAGCTCGGGACAGGGGACCCCCGCCGATACGCAGTATTTT.

This rearrangement joins TRBV28 to TRBJ2-3; 9 bases are a match to TRBD2. V shed 3 bases, J shed 4 bases, and the junction held 5 bases outside the gene matches. This CDR3 region has 15 residues. The germline V gene has CDR1 MDHEN and CDR2 SYDVKM. This chain's CDR3 is CASSFGGRGADTQYF. Here the CDR3 DNA reads TGTGCCAGCAGTTTTGGCGGGAGGGGAGCAGATACGCAGTATTTT.

This chain connects TRBV10-3 to TRBJ1-1; D remains ambiguous. The CDR3 runs 15 residues. Trimming removed 0 bases at V and 11 bases at J, with 19 bases between. From germline, CDR1 is ENHRY and CDR2 SYGVKD. CDR3 in amino acids: CAISESTPQHPRAFF. The CDR3 DNA is TGTGCCATCAGTGAGTCGACTCCTCAACACCCGAGGGCTTTCTTT.

This chain uses TRBV7-9 with TRBJ1-1; tentative D call: TRBD1 (5 bases). This CDR3 spans 17 amino acids. Trimming removed 1 base from V and 1 base from J, with 16 bases in between. Germline values: CDR1 SEHNR, CDR2 FQNEAQ (reference sequence). The CDR3 protein is CASSLDSGGPPNTEAFF. The CDR3 DNA follows: TGTGCCAGCAGCTTAGATTCCGGGGGTCCGCCGAACACTGAAGCTTTCTTT.

The chain carries TRBV5-1 and TRBJ1-4, with 9 bases matching TRBD1. The V gene's germline CDR1 is SGHRS and CDR2 YFSETQ. The length of the CDR3 is 14 residues. V lost 6 bases to trimming and J lost 5 bases; unmatched junction nucleotides: 5. This chain's CDR3 is CASNPGTGNEKLFF. The CDR3 nucleotides read TGCGCCAGCAACCCGGGGACAGGGAATGAAAAACTGTTTTTT. Using reference TRBV5-1 and TRBJ1-4 for the parts outside the CDR3, the full variable domain is KAGVTQTPRYLIKTRGQQVTLSCSPISGHRSVSWYQQTPGQGLQFLFEYFSETQRNKGNFPGRFSGRQFSNSRSEMNVSTLELGDSALYLCASNPGTGNEKLFFGSGTQLSVL.

The chain joins TRBV4-1 to TRBJ1-2; D perhaps matches TRBD1 (5 bases). Trimming removed 1 base at V and 3 bases at J, with 6 bases between. Germline CDR1 and CDR2: MGHRA and YSYEKL. The CDR3 has 13 amino acids. The chain's CDR3 is CASSQAQDYGYTF. In DNA, the CDR3 is TGCGCCAGCAGCCAAGCACAGGACTATGGCTACACCTTC.

The chain joins TRBV6-5 to TRBJ2-7; 7 bases are shared with TRBD1. Trimming at V came to 8 bases and at J to 8 bases, leaving 12 bases not matched to a gene. The CDR3 loop spans 13 amino acids. Germline CDR1 and CDR2: MNHEY and SVGAGI. In nucleotides, the CDR3 is TGTGCCAGCGGGGGATTGACAGGGATGAAGCAGTACTTC. It encodes CASGGLTGMKQYF.

V and J are TRBV5-1 and TRBJ2-1; 10 bases align to TRBD1. The CDR3 spans 16 residues. Trimming removed 4 bases from V and 4 bases from J; junction bases left unmatched: 8. Germline V lookup: CDR1 SGHRS, CDR2 YFSETQ. The CDR3 DNA follows: TGCGCCAGCAGCGCCACCGGGACAGGGGTATACAATGAGCAGTTCTTC. Its translation: CASSATGTGVYNEQFF.

This clone was picked up one time. V and J are TRBV6-2 or TRBV6-3 and TRBJ1-1; the match to TRBD1 covers 9 bases. Germline CDR1 and CDR2: MNHEY and SVGEGT. Trimming at V came to 4 bases and at J to 6 bases, leaving 6 bases not matched to a gene. This CDR3 is built from 14 residues. For the CDR3, the DNA is TGTGCCAGCAGTTTTACGGGACAGGGTGCTGAAGCTTTCTTT. It translates to CASSFTGQGAEAFF.

This chain links TRBV11-2 with TRBJ1-1; D possibly corresponds to TRBD1 (5 bases). V lost 2 bases and J 7 bases, leaving 11 bases between the germline ends. Germline CDR1 and CDR2: SGHAT and FQNNGV. This CDR3 spans 13 amino acids. The CDR3 sequence is CASSLSRGVEAFF. In DNA, the CDR3 is TGTGCCAGCAGCTTATCCCGGGGGGTTGAAGCTTTCTTT. Variable domain in full (rest from reference TRBV11-2 and TRBJ1-1): EAGVAQSPRYKIIEKRQSVAFWCNPISGHATLYWYQQILGQGPKLLIQFQNNGVVDDSQLPKDRFSAERLKGVDSTLKIQPAKLEDSAVYLCASSLSRGVEAFFGQGTRLTVV.